This T cell receptor (beta chain) was recovered during a study of blood T cell repertoires in COVID-19 (dated by TCRdb to the early 2020s). At the level of the whole study: The collaborator samples originated in the United States, Italy and Spain and spanned the acute and convalescent phases of COVID-19. The samples were drawn from two sources: the first 160 participants of the ongoing ImmuneRACE study, and fewer than 1,500 subjects contributed by 6 global collaborators. The prospective study material was composed of cDNA or gDNA derived from T cells, B-cell-depleted T cells, or PBMCs. Where HLA class I and class II types were available, the types were taken from metadata supplied by the sample provider, not from assay-based typing. The repertoires were released in a freely available public database intended as a resource for research on the immune response to SARS-CoV-2. Deeply sampled blood TCRbeta repertoires from subjects exposed to, actively infected with, or recovered from COVID-19 were included in the dataset. A de-identified subject ID, COVID-19 status, age in years and sex were almost always included in the sample metadata. What the study reported, not specific to this receptor: The amount of clinical and demographic metadata varied by source and participant and was provided uncurated.

Counted from cysteine to phenylalanine, this CDR3 has 15 amino acids. Of all the DNA, just the CDR3 is kept, 45 bases in frame from base 1. The germline V gene supplies CDR1 LGHNA and CDR2 YSLEER. Relative to germline, V is missing 5 bases and J is missing 8 bases, with 9 bases of the junction outside any gene match. On this clone itself: Its binding antigen is unknown. No base-level quality is on record; no much larger clone is a single base apart.

TCRbeta CDR3 regions were amplified from genomic DNA by means of the immunoSEQ Assay, a bias-controlled multiplex PCR. The paper's data handling went like this. The number of nucleated cells in each sample was estimated by amplification of reference gene primers within the assay. To quantify the absolute abundance of each unique TCRbeta CDR3 rearrangement, sequence reads were collapsed and filtered. For each sample, productive Simpson clonality was calculated as the square root of Simpson's diversity index across productive rearrangements. TCRdb's version of the immuneACCESS table is confined to in-frame rearrangements and falls short of the full clone set. An unresolved V gene accounts for under half of the shortfall where checked; the remainder is of unknown origin. V, J and clone size are taken as reported in that table, and D and trimming were inferred from the DNA itself. In all, the sample holds about 150,000 clones, and around 85% of those were seen once. 0.63% of the sample rests with the top ten.

One collaborating source in Seattle enrolled patients during active infection and followed them longitudinally through the course of disease. Collaborating institutions collected whole blood in K2EDTA tubes following their own protocols. Collaborator samples were shipped for TCRbeta analysis as frozen whole blood, isolated PBMCs, or DNA extracted from either sample type. The sample taken for sequencing was peripheral blood. This receptor was taken from a man aged 55 to 70 with COVID-19, enrolled during active disease. The chain is assembled from TRBV4-3 and TRBJ1-4; the central 9 bases match TRBD1. The nucleotides read TGCGCCAGCAGCAAACGTGGGACAGGGAACGAAAAACTGTTTTTT. This encodes CASSKRGTGNEKLFF.